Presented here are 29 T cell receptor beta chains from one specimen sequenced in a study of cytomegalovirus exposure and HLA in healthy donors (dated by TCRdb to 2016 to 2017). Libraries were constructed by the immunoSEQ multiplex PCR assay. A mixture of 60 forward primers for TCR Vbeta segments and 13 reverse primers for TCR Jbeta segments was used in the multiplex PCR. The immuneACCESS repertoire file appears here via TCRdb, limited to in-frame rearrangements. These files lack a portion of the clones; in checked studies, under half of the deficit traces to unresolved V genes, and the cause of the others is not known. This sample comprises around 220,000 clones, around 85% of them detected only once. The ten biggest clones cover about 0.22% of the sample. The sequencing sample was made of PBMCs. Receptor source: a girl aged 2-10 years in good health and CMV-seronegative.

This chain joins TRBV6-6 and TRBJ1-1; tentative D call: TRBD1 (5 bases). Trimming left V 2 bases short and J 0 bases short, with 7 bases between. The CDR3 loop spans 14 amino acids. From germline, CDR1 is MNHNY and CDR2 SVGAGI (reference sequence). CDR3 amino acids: CASSYTDMNTEAFF. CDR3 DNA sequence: TGTGCCAGCAGTTACACGGACATGAACACTGAAGCTTTCTTT.

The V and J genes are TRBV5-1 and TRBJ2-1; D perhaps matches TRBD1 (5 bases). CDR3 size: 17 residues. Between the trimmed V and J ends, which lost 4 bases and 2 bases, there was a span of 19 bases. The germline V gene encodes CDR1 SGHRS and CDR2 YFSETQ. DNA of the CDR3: TGCGCCAGCAGCCCCACAGGTGGCGCGCGAGCCTACAATGAGCAGTTCTTC. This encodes CASSPTGGARAYNEQFF.

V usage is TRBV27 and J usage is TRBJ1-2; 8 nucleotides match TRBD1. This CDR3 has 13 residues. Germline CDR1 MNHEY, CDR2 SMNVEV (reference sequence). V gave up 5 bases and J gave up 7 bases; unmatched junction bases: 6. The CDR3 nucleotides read TGTGCCAGCAGTCGGGGACAGGCCAGTGGCTACACCTTC. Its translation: CASSRGQASGYTF.

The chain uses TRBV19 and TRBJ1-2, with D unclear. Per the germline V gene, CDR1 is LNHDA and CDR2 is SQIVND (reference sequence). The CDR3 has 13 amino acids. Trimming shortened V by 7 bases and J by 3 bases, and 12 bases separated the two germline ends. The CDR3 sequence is CASMSGGYYGYTF. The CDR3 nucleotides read TGTGCCAGTATGTCGGGTGGTTACTATGGCTACACCTTC.

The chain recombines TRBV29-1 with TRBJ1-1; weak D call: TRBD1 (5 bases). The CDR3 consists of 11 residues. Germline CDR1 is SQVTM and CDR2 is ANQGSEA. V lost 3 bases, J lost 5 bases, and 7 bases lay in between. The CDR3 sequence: CSVDGGTEAFF. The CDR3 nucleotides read TGCAGCGTTGACGGGGGGACTGAAGCTTTCTTT.

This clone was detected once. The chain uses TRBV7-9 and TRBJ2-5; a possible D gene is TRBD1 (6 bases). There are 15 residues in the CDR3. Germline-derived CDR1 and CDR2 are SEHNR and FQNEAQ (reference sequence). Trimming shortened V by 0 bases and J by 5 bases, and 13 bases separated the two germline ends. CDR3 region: CASSLAAGAGETQYF. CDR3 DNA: TGTGCCAGCAGCTTAGCGGCAGGGGCCGGGGAGACCCAGTACTTC.

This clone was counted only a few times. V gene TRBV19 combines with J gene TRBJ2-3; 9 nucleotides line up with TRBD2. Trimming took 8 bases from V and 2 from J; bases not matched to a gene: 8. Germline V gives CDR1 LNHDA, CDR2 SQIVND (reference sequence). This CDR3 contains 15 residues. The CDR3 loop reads CASGVASGVTDTQYF. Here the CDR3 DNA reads TGTGCCAGTGGGGTGGCTAGCGGGGTCACAGATACGCAGTATTTT.

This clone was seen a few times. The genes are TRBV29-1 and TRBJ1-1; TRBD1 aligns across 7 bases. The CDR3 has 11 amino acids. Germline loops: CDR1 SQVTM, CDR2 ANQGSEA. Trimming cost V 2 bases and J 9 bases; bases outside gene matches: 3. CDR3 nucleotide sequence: TGCAGCGTTGAATTACAGGGGAAAGCTTTCTTT. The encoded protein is CSVELQGKAFF.

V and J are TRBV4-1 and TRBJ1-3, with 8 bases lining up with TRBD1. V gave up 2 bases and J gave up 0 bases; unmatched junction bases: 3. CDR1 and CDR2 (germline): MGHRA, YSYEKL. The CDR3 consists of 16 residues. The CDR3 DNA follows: TGCGCCAGCAGCCAACCTACAGGGGGCTCTGGAAACACCATATATTTT. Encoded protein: CASSQPTGGSGNTIYF.

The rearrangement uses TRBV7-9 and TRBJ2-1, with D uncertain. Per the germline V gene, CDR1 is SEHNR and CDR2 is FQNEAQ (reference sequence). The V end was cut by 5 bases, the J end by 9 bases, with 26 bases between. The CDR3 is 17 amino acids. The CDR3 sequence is CASSPKLIQSRSSEQFF. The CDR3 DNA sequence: TGTGCCAGCAGCCCCAAGTTAATACAATCTAGGTCCAGTGAGCAGTTCTTC.

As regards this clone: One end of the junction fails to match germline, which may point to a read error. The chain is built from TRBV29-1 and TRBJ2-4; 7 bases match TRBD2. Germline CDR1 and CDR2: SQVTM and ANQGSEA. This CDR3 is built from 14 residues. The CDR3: CSVAQRLAQNIQYF. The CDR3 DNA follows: TGCAGCGTTGCGCAGAGACTAGCCCAAAACATTCAGTACTTC.

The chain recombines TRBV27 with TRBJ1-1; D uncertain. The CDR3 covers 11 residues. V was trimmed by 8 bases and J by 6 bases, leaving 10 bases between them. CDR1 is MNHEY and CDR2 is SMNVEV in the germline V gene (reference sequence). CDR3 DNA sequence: TGTGCCAGCTTTCTAGGCCCTGAAGCTTTCTTT. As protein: CASFLGPEAFF.

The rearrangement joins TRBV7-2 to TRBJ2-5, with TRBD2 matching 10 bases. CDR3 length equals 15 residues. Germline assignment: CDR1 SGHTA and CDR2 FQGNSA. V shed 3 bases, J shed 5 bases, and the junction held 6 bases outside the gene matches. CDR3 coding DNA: TGTGCCAGCAGCTTGGAGCGGGGGGGACAGGAGACCCAGTACTTC. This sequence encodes CASSLERGGQETQYF.

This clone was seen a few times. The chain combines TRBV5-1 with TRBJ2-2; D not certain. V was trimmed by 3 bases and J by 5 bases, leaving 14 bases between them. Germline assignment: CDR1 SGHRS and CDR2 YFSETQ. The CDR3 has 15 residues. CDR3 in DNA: TGCGCCAGCAGCTGGCGTCGGGTGACTACCGGGGAGCTGTTTTTT. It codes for CASSWRRVTTGELFF.

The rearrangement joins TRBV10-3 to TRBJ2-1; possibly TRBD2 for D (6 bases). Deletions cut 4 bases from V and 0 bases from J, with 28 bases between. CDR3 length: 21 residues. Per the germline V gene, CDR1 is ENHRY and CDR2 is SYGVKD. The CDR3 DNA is TGTGCCATCAGTGCCCCGGGGAGCCCGGGAGTAAAGGGTAGCTCCTACAATGAGCAGTTCTTC. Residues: CAISAPGSPGVKGSSYNEQFF.

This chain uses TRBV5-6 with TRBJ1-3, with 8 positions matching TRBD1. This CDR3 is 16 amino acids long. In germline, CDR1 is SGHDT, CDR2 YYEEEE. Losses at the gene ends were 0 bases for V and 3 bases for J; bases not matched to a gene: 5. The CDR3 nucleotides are TGTGCCAGCAGCTTGGAAGGACAGGGTATTGGAAACACCATATATTTT. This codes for CASSLEGQGIGNTIYF.

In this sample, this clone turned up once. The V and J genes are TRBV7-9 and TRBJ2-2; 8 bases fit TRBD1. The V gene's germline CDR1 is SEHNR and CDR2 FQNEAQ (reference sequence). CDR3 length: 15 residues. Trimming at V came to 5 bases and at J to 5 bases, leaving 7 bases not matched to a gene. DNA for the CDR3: TGTGCCAGCAGCCCACTCAGGGGGCGGACCGGGGAGCTGTTTTTT. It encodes CASSPLRGRTGELFF.

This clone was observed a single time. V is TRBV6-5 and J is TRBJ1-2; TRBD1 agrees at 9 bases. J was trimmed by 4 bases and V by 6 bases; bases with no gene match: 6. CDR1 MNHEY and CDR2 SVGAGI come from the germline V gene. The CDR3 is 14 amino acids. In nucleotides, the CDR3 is TGTGCCAGCAGGTCGGGACAGGGAGGCTATGGCTACACCTTC. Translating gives CASRSGQGGYGYTF.

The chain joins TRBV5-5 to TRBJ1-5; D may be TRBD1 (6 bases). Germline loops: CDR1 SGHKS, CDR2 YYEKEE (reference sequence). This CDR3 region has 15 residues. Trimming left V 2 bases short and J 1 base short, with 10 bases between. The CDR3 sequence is CASSLGGMSNQPQHF. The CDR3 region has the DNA TGTGCCAGCAGCTTAGGGGGAATGAGCAATCAGCCCCAGCATTTT.

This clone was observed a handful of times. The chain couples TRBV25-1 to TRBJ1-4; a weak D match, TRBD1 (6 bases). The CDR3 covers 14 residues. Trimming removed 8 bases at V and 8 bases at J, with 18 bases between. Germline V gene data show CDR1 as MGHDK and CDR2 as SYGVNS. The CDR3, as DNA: TGTGCCAGCGGTCTAAACAGGGTAGGGGAAAAACTGTTTTTT. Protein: CASGLNRVGEKLFF.

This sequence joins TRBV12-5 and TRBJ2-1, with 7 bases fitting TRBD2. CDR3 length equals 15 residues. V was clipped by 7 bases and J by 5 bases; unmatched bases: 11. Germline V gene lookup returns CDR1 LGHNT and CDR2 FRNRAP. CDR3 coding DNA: TGTGCTAGTGTAATGGGACTATCAACTAACAATGAGCAGTTCTTC. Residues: CASVMGLSTNNEQFF.

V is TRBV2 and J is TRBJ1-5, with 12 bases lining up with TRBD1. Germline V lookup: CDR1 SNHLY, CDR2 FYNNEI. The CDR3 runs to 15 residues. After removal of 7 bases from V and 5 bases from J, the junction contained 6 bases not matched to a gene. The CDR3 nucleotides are TGTGCCAGCAAAGGGGACAGGGGGCGCGATCAGCCCCAGCATTTT. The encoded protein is CASKGDRGRDQPQHF.

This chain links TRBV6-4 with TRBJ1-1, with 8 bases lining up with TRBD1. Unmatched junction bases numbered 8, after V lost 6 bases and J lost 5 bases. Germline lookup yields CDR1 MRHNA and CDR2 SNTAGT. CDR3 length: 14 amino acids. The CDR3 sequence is CASRLGQGRTEAFF. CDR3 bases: TGTGCCAGCAGACTTGGACAGGGACGAACTGAAGCTTTCTTT.

DNA of the CDR3: TGTGCCAGCAGTGAGACAGGGAGGTACGAGCAGTACTTC. It specifies CASSETGRYEQYF. The genes are TRBV6-6 and TRBJ2-7; D possibly corresponds to TRBD1 (7 bases). The CDR3 runs to 13 residues. Trimming took off 5 bases at V and 4 bases at J, with 12 bases between the two ends. Germline lookup yields CDR1 MNHNY and CDR2 SVGAGI (reference sequence).

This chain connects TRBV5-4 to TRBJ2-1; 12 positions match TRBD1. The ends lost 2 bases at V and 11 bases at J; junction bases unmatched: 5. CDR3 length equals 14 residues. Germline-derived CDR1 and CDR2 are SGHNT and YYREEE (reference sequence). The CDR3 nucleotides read TGTGCCAGCAGCTTACGGGACAGGGGGCCGAAGCAGTTCTTC. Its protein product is CASSLRDRGPKQFF.

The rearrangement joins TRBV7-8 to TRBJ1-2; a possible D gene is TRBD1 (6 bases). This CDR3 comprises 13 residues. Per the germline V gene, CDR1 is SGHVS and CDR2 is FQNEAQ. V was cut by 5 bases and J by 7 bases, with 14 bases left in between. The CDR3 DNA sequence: TGTGCCAGCAGCCCCGGAGGACAGTTTGGCTACACCTTC. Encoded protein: CASSPGGQFGYTF.

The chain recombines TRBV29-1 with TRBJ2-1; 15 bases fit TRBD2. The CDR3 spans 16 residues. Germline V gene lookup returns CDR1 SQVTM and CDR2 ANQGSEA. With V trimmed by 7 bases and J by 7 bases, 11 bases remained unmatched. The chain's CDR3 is CSGGLAGGLVRNEQFF. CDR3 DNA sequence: TGCAGCGGAGGACTAGCGGGGGGGCTAGTTAGAAATGAGCAGTTCTTC.

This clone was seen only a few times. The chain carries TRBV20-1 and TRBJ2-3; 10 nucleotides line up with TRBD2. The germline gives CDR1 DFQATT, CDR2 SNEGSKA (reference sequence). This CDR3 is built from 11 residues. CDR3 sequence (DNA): TGCAGAGCGGGGGGGCCAGATACGCAGTATTTT. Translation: CRAGGPDTQYF.

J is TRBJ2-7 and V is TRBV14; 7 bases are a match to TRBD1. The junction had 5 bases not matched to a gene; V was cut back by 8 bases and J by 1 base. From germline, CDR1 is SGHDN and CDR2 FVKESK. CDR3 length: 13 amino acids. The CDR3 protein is CASRQGLSYEQYF. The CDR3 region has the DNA TGTGCCAGCCGACAGGGCCTTTCCTACGAGCAGTACTTC.